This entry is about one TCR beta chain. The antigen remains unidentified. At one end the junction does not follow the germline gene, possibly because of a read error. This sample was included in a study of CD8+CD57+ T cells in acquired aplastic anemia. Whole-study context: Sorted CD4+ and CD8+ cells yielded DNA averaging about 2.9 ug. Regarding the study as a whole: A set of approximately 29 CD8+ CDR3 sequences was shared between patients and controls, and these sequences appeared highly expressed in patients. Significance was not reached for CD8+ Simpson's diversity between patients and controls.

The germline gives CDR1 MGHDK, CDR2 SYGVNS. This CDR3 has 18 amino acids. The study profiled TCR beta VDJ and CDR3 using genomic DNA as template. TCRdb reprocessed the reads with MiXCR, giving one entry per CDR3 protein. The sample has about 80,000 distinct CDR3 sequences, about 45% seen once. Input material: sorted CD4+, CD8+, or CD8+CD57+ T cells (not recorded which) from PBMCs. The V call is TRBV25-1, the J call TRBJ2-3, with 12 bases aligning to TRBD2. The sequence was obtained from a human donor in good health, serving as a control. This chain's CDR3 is CATSDQTLAGGSTDTQYF. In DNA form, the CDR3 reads TGTGCCACCAGTGACCAAACACTAGCGGGGGGTAGCACAGATACGCAGTATTTT.